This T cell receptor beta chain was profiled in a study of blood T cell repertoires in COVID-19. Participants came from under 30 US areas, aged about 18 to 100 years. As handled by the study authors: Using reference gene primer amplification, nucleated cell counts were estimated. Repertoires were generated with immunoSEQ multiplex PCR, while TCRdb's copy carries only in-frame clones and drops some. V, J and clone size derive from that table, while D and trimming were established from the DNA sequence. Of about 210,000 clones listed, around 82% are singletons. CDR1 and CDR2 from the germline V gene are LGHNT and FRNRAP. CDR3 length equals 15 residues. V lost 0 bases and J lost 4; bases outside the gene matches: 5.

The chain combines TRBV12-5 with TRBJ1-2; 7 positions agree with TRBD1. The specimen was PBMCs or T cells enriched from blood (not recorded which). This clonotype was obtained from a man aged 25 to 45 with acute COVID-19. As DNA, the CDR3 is TGTGCTAGTGGTTTGGTGACGGACAGGCGCTATGGCTACACCTTC. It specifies CASGLVTDRRYGYTF.